This TCR beta chain is drawn from a study of T cell repertoires in cytomegalovirus infection. Overall study context: Matching HLA type and CMV infection were both indicated by public TCR beta signatures.

The CDR3 has 15 residues. Germline V CDR1 and CDR2: LNHDA, SQIVND (reference sequence). J lost 7 bases, V lost 3 bases, and 6 bases had no gene match. TCRdb called the reads again in MiXCR, with one record for every CDR3 protein. The top ten clones hold about 12% of a sample with more than 400,000 distinct CDR3 sequences, more than 25% of them seen once. Points from the study as a whole: Pooled public TCR beta family frequency picked out CMV carriers with the relevant HLA. HLA-C-restricted, CMV-specific TCR beta clonotypes were dominant ex vivo.

This clonotype was counted only a few times. Its antigen remains unknown. This TCR was recovered from a human donor in good health (CMV status not recorded). Some clones in this sample may be carry-over from other donors' samples. The source material was PBMCs. The chain is built from TRBV19 and TRBJ1-6, with 7 nucleotides matching TRBD1. CDR3 sequence: CASSIGGTVNSPLHF. The CDR3, as DNA: TGTGCCAGTAGTATCGGAGGGACAGTGAATTCACCCCTCCACTTT.